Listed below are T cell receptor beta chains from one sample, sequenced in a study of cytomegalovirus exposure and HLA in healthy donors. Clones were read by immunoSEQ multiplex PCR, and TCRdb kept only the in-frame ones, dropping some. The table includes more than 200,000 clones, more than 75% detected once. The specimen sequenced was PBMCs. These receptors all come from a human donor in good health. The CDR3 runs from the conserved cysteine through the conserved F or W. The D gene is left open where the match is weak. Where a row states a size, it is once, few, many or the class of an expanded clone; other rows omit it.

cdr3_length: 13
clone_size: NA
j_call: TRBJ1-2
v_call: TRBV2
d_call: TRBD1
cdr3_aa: CASTGTGVYGYTF
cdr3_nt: TGTGCCAGCACCGGGACAGGGGTCTATGGCTACACCTTC

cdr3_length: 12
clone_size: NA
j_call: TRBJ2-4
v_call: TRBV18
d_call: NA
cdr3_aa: CASSPATGEKYF
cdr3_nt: TGTGCCAGCTCACCAGCGACGGGTGAGAAGTACTTC

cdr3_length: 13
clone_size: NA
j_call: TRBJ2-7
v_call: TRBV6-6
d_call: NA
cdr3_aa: CASSLTRGYEQYF
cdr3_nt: TGTGCCAGCAGTTTGACCCGGGGGTACGAGCAGTACTTC

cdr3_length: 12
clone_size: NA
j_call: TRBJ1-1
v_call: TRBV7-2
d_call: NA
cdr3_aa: CASSEGSTEAFF
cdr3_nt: TGTGCCAGCAGCGAAGGGAGCACTGAAGCTTTCTTT

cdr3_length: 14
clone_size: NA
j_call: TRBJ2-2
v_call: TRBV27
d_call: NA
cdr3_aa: CASSPRTLTGELFF
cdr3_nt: TGTGCCAGCAGTCCTCGGACTTTGACCGGGGAGCTGTTTTTT

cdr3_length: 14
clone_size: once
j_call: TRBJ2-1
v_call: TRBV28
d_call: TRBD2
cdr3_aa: CALQAGGYYNEQFF
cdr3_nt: TGTGCCCTACAAGCGGGAGGGTACTACAATGAGCAGTTCTTC

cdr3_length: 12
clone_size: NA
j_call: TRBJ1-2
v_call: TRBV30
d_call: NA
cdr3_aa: CAWTDSFYGYTF
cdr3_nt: TGTGCCTGGACAGATTCCTTCTATGGCTACACCTTC

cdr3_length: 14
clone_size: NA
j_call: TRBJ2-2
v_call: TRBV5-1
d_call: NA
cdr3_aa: CASSLQDGTGELFF
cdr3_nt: TGCGCCAGCAGCTTGCAGGATGGGACCGGGGAGCTGTTTTTT

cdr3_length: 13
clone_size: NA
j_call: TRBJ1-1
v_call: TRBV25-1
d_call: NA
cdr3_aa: CASSGREESEAFF
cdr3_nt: TGTGCCAGCAGTGGCCGGGAGGAAAGTGAAGCTTTCTTT

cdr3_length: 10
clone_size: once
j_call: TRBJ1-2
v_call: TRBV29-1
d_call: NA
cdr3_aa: CSVFSGGYTF
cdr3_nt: TGCAGCGTTTTCTCAGGTGGCTACACCTTC

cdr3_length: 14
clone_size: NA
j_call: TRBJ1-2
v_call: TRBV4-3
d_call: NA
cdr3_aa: CASSQEALLYGYTF
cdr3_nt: TGCGCCAGCAGCCAAGAAGCTCTACTCTATGGCTACACCTTC

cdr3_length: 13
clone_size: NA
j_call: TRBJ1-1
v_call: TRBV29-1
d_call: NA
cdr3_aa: CSSGGGVNTEAFF
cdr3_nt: TGCAGCTCGGGTGGAGGGGTGAACACTGAAGCTTTCTTT

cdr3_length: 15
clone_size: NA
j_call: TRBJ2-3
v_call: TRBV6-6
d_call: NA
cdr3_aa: CASSSRERVGDTQYF
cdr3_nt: TGTGCCAGCAGCTCGAGGGAGCGGGTGGGAGATACGCAGTATTTT

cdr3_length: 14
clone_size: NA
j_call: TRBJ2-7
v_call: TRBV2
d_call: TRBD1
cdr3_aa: CASIFGTGFYEQYF
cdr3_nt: TGTGCCAGCATCTTCGGGACAGGGTTCTACGAGCAGTACTTC

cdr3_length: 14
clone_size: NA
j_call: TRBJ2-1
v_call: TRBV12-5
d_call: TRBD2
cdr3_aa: CASGSRTSEDEQFF
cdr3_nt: TGTGCTAGTGGTTCGAGGACTAGTGAGGATGAGCAGTTCTTC

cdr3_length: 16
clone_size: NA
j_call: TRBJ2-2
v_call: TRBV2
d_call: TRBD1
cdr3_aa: CASSEQGAFGTGELFF
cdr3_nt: TGTGCCAGCAGTGAACAGGGGGCGTTTGGGACCGGGGAGCTGTTTTTT

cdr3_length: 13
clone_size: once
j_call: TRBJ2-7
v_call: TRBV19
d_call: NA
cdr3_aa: CASSLDLIYEQYF
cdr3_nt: TGTGCCAGTAGCCTCGACTTGATCTACGAGCAGTACTTC

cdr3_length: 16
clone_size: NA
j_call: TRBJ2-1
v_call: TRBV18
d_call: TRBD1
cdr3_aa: CASSSRTGGKTSEQFF
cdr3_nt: TGTGCCAGCTCATCTAGGACAGGGGGGAAGACGAGTGAGCAGTTCTTC

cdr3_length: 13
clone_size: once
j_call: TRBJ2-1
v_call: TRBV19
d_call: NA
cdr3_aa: CASRLGVDNEQFF
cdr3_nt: TGTGCCAGTAGACTCGGGGTGGACAATGAGCAGTTCTTC

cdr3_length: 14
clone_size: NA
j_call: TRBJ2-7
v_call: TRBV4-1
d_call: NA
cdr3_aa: CASSHPGTLYEQYF
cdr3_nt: TGCGCCAGCAGCCATCCCGGGACACTCTACGAGCAGTACTTC

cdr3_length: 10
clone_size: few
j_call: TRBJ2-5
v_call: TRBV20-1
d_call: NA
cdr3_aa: CSAFLETQYF
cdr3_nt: TGCAGTGCTTTCCTAGAGACCCAGTACTTC

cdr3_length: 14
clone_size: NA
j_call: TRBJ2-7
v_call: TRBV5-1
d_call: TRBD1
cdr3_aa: CASSWGQGGYEQYF
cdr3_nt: TGCGCCAGCAGCTGGGGACAGGGAGGCTACGAGCAGTACTTC

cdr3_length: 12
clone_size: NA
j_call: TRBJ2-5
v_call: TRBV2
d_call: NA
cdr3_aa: CASSRGVETQYF
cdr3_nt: TGTGCCAGCAGTCGCGGGGTGGAGACCCAGTACTTC

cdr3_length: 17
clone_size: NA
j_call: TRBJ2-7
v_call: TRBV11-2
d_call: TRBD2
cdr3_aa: CASSGGGWLAGYYEQYF
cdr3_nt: TGTGCCAGCAGCGGGGGGGGTTGGCTAGCGGGCTACTACGAGCAGTACTTC

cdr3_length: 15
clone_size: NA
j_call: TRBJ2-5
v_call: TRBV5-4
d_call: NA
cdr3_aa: CASSTRNSAQETQYF
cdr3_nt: TGTGCCAGCAGCACTAGGAACAGCGCACAAGAGACCCAGTACTTC

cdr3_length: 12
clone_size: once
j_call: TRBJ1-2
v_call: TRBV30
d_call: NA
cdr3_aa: CACPSGPYGYTF
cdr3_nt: TGTGCCTGCCCTAGCGGCCCCTATGGCTACACCTTC

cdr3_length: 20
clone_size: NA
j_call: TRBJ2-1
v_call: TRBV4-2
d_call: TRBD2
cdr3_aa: CASSQDSGLAGRFSYNEQFF
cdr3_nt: TGTGCCAGCAGCCAAGATTCGGGACTAGCGGGGAGATTCTCCTACAATGAGCAGTTCTTC

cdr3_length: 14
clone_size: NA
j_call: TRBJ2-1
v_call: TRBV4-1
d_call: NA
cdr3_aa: CASSQEQGVNEQFF
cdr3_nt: TGCGCCAGCAGCCAAGAGCAAGGAGTCAATGAGCAGTTCTTC

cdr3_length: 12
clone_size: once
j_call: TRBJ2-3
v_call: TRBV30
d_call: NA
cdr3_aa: CAWTSGTDTQYF
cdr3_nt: TGTGCCTGGACTAGCGGCACAGATACGCAGTATTTT

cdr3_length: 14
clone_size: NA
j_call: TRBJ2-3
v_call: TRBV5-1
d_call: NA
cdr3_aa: CASSSSEAADTQYF
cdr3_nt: TGCGCCAGCAGCAGCAGTGAGGCCGCAGATACGCAGTATTTT

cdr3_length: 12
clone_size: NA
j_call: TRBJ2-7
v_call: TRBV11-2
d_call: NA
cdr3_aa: CASSRGPYEQYF
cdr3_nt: TGTGCCAGCAGCCGGGGTCCCTACGAGCAGTACTTC

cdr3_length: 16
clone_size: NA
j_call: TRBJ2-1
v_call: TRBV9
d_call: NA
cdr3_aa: CASSVSLGAGDNEQFF
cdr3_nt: TGTGCCAGCAGCGTTTCCTTGGGGGCGGGGGACAATGAGCAGTTCTTC

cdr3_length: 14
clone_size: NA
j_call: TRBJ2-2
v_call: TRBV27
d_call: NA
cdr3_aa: CADPSGERIRELFF
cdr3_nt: TGTGCCGATCCTTCTGGCGAGAGGATCAGGGAGCTGTTTTTT

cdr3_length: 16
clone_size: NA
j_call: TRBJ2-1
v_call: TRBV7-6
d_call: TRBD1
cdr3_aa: CASSFTGATSYNEQFF
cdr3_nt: TGTGCCAGCAGCTTTACAGGGGCAACCTCCTACAATGAGCAGTTCTTC

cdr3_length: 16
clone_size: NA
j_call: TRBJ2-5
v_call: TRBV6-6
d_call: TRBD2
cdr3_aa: CASSGGTSGSWETQYF
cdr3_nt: TGTGCCAGCAGTGGGGGGACTAGCGGGAGTTGGGAGACCCAGTACTTC

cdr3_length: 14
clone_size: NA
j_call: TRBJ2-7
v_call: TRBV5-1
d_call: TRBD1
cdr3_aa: CASSLTDRLNEQYF
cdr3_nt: TGCGCCAGCAGCTTGACGGACAGGTTGAACGAGCAGTACTTC

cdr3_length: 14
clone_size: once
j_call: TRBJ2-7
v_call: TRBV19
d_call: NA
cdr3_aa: CASSIQGGDYEQYF
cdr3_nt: TGTGCCAGTAGTATTCAGGGGGGCGACTACGAGCAGTACTTC

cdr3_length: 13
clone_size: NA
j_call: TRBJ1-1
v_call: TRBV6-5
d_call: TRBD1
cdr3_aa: CASSRQGDTEAFF
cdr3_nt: TGTGCCAGCAGCCGACAGGGGGACACTGAAGCTTTCTTT

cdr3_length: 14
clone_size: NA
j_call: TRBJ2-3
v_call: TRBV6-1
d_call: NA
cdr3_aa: CAGRELPSTDTQYF
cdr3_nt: TGTGCCGGCAGGGAACTACCGTCTACCGATACGCAGTATTTT

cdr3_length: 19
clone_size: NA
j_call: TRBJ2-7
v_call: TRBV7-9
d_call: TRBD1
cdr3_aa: CASSLASGTGGIGGYEQYF
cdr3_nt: TGTGCCAGCAGCTTAGCTTCCGGGACAGGGGGAATCGGGGGCTACGAGCAGTACTTC

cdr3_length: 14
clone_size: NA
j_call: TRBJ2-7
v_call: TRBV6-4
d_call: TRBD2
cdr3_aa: CASSVGLASSEQYF
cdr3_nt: TGTGCCAGCAGTGTTGGACTAGCAAGCTCCGAGCAGTACTTC